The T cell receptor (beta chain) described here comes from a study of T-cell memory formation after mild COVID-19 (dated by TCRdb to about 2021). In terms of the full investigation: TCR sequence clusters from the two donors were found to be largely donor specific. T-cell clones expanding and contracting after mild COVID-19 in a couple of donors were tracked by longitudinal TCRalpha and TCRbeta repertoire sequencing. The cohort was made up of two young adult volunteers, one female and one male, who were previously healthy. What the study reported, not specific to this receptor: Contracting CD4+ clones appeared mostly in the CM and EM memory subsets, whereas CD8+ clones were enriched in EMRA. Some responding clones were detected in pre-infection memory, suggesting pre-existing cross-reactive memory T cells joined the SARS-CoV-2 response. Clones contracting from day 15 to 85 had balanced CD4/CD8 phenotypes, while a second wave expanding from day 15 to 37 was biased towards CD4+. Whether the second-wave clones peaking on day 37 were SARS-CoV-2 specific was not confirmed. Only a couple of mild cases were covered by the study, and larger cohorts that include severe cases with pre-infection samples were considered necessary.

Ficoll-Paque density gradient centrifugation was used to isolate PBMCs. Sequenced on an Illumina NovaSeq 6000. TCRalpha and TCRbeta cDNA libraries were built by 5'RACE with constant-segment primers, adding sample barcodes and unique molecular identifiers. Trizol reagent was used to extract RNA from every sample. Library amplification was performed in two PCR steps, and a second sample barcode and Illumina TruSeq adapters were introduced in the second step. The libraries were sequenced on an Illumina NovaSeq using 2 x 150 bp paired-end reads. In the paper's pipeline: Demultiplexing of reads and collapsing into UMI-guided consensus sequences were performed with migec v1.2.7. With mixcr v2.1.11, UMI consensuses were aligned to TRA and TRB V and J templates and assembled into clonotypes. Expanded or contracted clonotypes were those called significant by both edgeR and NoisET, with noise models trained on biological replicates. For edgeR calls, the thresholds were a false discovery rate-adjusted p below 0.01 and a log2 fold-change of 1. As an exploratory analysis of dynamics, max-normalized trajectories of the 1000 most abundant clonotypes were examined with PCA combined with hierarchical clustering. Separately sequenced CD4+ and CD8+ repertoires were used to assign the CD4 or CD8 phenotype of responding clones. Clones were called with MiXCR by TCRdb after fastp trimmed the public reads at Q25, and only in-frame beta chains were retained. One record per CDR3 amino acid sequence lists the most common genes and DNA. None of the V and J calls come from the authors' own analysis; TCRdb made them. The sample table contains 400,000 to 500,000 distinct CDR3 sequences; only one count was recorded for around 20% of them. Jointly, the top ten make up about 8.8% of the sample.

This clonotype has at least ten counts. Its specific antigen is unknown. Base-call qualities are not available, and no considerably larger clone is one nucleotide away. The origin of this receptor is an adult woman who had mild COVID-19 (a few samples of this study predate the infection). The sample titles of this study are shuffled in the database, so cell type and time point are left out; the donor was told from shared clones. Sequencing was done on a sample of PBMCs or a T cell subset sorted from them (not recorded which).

Read as DNA, the sequence is TGTGCCAGCAGCTTAGGGTCGGGGACTAGCGGGACCGGGGAGCTGTTTTTT. Translated, this is CASSLGSGTSGTGELFF. In this chain, TRBV7-2 is recombined with TRBJ2-2; the central 12 bases match TRBD2. From the cysteine up to the phenylalanine, the CDR3 has a length of 17 residues. Of all the DNA, just the CDR3 is kept, 51 bases in frame from base 1. The V end gives up 1 base and the J end 5 bases, leaving 5 bases in the junction not matched to a gene. Based on the germline V gene, the CDR1 and CDR2 sequences are SGHTA and FQGNSA.